This T cell receptor beta chain was identified in a study of shared clonotypes between healthy human individuals. Study-level findings and limits: Between a handful of donors, naive CD4 clonotypes were shared at a level of about 5%.

A note on this clone: As yet, its antigen is unknown.

Using immunoSEQ multiplex PCR, the repertoire was profiled, and TCRdb retains in-frame clones only, with some absent. The profile shows 2 million to 2.5 million clones, under 95% of them singletons. CDR1 SNHLY and CDR2 FYNNEI come from the germline V gene. The CDR3 runs to 14 residues. Trimming cost V 8 bases and J 2 bases, with 15 bases left between them. The chain recombines TRBV2 with TRBJ1-2; possibly TRBD1 for D (5 bases). This TCR was recovered from a man aged 18 to 29 in good health. Some clones in this sample may be carry-over from other donors' samples. Sequencing input: naive CD4+ T cells from PBMCs. The subset here: CD45RA+ positively selected. The DNA for the CDR3 is TGTGCCAGCCAAACCGGGGCCGAGAACTATGGCTACACCTTC. This codes for CASQTGAENYGYTF.